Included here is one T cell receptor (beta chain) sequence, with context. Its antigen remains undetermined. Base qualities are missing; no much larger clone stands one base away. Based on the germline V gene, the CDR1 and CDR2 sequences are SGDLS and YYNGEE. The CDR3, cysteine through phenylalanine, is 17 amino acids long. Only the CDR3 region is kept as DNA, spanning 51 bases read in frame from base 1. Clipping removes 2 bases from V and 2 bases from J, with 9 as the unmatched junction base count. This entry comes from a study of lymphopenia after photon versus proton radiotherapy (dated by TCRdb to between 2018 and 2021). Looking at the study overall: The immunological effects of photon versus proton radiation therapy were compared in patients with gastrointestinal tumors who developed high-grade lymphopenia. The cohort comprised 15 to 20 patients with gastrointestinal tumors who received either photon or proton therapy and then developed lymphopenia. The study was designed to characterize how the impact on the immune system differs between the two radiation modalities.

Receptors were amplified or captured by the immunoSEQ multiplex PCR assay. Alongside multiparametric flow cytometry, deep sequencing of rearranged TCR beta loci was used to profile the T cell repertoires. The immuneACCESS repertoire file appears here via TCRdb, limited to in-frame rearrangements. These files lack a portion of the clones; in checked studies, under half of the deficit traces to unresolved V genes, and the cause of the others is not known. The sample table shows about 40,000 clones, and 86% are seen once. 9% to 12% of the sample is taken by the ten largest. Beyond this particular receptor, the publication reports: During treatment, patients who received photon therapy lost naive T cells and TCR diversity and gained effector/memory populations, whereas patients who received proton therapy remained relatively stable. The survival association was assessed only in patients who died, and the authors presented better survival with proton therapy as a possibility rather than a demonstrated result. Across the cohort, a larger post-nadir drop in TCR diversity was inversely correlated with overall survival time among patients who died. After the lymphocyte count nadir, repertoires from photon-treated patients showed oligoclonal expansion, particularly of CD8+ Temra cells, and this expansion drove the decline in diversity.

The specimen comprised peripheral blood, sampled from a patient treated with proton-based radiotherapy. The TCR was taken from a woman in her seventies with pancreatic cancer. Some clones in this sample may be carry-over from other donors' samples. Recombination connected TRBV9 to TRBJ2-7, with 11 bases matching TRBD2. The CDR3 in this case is CASSVGPGTSGTYEQYF. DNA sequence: TGTGCCAGCAGCGTGGGACCCGGGACTAGCGGAACCTACGAGCAGTACTTC.